This T cell receptor beta chain came from a study of blood T cells in healthy people across ages. For the second PCR, which ran for roughly 6 to 12 cycles, a sample-barcoded 5' primer and a J-beta primer mix were used. Each CDR3 protein is one row after TCRdb ran MiXCR on the 5' RACE reads. The sample carries 890,000 or so distinct CDR3 sequences, under 80% recorded once. Study-level findings and limits: There was no known CMV status for donors, so expanded clonotype changes were possibly confounded. A roughly linear fall in TCR beta diversity per million T cells was seen with increasing age.

With respect to this clonotype: Its antigen is still unknown.

V trimming: 3 bases; J trimming: 9 bases; junction bases outside the gene matches: 11. This CDR3 region has 16 residues. The sequencing input was blood. V is TRBV12-3 or TRBV12-4 and J is TRBJ2-1; 10 bases map to TRBD2. The sequence was collected from a man aged 25-45 years in good health. The CDR3 bases are TGTGCCAGCAGTTTCTTAGCGGGGGGTAGTAGCAGTGAGCAGTTCTTC. Translating it yields CASSFLAGGSSSEQFF.